One and the same sample provided the 7 T cell receptor beta chains below, sequenced in a study of shared clonotypes between healthy human individuals. The data were produced by immunoSEQ multiplex PCR, yet TCRdb's version contains in-frame clones alone and is incomplete. The profile shows roughly 2.6 million clones, around 94% of them singletons. Sequenced input: naive CD4+ T cells sorted from blood. The subset was: CD45RA+ positively selected. Source of these receptors: a man aged 18 to 29 in good health.

The rearrangement uses TRBV6-5 and TRBJ2-7, with D hard to call. This CDR3 has 12 residues. V lost 5 bases and J lost 7, with 12 bases in between. Germline-derived CDR1 and CDR2 are MNHEY and SVGAGI. CDR3: CASSKGPAEQYF. Here the CDR3 DNA reads TGTGCCAGCAGTAAAGGACCGGCGGAGCAGTACTTC.

The V and J genes are TRBV5-1 and TRBJ1-1; maybe TRBD1 (6 bases). V was pared by 4 bases and J by 3 bases, with 10 bases between. The germline CDR1 and CDR2 sequences are SGHRS and YFSETQ. This CDR3 has 13 amino acids. CDR3 nucleotides: TGCGCCAGCAGCCCGGGGGGCTACACTGAAGCTTTCTTT. It specifies CASSPGGYTEAFF. Complete variable domain (other parts from reference TRBV5-1 and TRBJ1-1): KAGVTQTPRYLIKTRGQQVTLSCSPISGHRSVSWYQQTPGQGLQFLFEYFSETQRNKGNFPGRFSGRQFSNSRSEMNVSTLELGDSALYLCASSPGGYTEAFFGQGTRLTVV.

V is TRBV10-2 and J is TRBJ1-6; 7 nucleotides match TRBD1. This CDR3 comprises 14 residues. V lost 10 bases to trimming and J lost 1 base; unmatched junction nucleotides: 4. Germline loops: CDR1 WSHSY, CDR2 SAAADI. CDR3 DNA: TGCGCCACCGCAGGGGGTTCCTATAATTCACCCCTCCACTTT. It encodes CATAGGSYNSPLHF.

This clone has only a few counts. CDR3 nucleotides: TGTGCCAGCAGTCGTAACAGGGATCAGCCCCAGCATTTT. Its protein is CASSRNRDQPQHF. This chain links TRBV6-5 with TRBJ1-5; tentative D call: TRBD1 (6 bases). Germline V gene lookup returns CDR1 MNHEY and CDR2 SVGAGI. CDR3 length: 13 amino acids. The V end lost 5 bases, the J end lost 5 bases, and 10 bases lay between the germline ends.

The J gene is TRBJ2-5, the V gene TRBV10-2; TRBD1 matches at 9 bases. CDR3 length equals 15 residues. V was clipped by 6 bases and J by 4 bases; unmatched bases: 9. In germline, CDR1 is WSHSY, CDR2 SAAADI. The CDR3 DNA reads as TGCGCCAGCAGCGGACAGGGGCCGACGATAGAGACCCAGTACTTC. It specifies CASSGQGPTIETQYF.

The genes are TRBV6-4 and TRBJ1-6; 7 positions match TRBD1. This CDR3 is built from 15 residues. The V gene end was trimmed by 4 bases and the J gene end by 7 bases; junction bases not matched to a gene: 7. Germline CDR1 and CDR2: MRHNA and SNTAGT. CDR3: CASSAGTVENSPLHF. The CDR3, as DNA: TGTGCCAGCAGTGCCGGGACAGTAGAAAATTCACCCCTCCACTTT.

V gene TRBV5-1 combines with J gene TRBJ1-2; 8 nucleotides align to TRBD1. The CDR3 covers 13 residues. Germline V gives CDR1 SGHRS, CDR2 YFSETQ. V was clipped by 0 bases and J by 10 bases; unmatched bases: 5. The CDR3 here is CASSLGDRSVYTF. The CDR3 DNA reads TGCGCCAGCAGCTTGGGGGACAGGTCCGTCTACACCTTC.